This passage covers 21 T cell receptor beta chains from one sample sequenced in a study of blood T cell repertoires in COVID-19. Clones were read by immunoSEQ multiplex PCR, and TCRdb kept only the in-frame ones, dropping some. Of about 68,000 clones in the sample, 84% were seen once. The sample consisted of peripheral blood. The receptor source for this set is a man aged 45-65 years with active COVID-19.

This clone was observed a single time. The chain carries TRBV6-2 or TRBV6-3 and TRBJ1-2, with TRBD1 matching over 9 bases. The germline V gene has CDR1 MNHEY and CDR2 SVGEGT. The V and J ends lost 4 bases and 6 bases, in that order; junction bases with no gene match: 6. The CDR3 totals 14 residues. CDR3 residues: CASSSPGQGNGYTF. In DNA form, the CDR3 reads TGTGCCAGCAGTTCACCGGGACAGGGCAATGGCTACACCTTC.

The chain uses TRBV5-4 and TRBJ1-4; tentative D call: TRBD1 (6 bases). The CDR3 is 15 residues long. V gave up 2 bases and J gave up 6 bases, with 14 bases separating them. Germline V lookup: CDR1 SGHNT, CDR2 YYREEE (reference sequence). The CDR3, as DNA: TGTGCCAGCAGCTTCACAACAGGGTGGGATGAAAAACTGTTTTTT. Its protein is CASSFTTGWDEKLFF.

The chain uses TRBV11-2 and TRBJ1-3, with 8 bases identical to TRBD1. V lost 6 bases to trimming and J lost 2 bases; unmatched junction nucleotides: 9. The germline V gene has CDR1 SGHAT and CDR2 FQNNGV. This CDR3 region has 16 residues. The DNA of the CDR3 is TGTGCCAGCAGTTTAAATCAGGGGGCGGCTGGAAACACCATATATTTT. This sequence encodes CASSLNQGAAGNTIYF. Full variable domain (missing parts from reference TRBV11-2 and TRBJ1-3): EAGVAQSPRYKIIEKRQSVAFWCNPISGHATLYWYQQILGQGPKLLIQFQNNGVVDDSQLPKDRFSAERLKGVDSTLKIQPAKLEDSAVYLCASSLNQGAAGNTIYFGEGSWLTVV.

The rearrangement links TRBV30 to TRBJ1-2; D is perhaps TRBD1 (6 bases). The CDR3 has 16 residues. V lost 2 bases, J lost 3 bases, and 19 bases lay in between. CDR1 is GTSNPN, CDR2 SVGIG, per germline (reference sequence). The CDR3 nucleotides are TGTGCCTGGAGTCCGAGGGTGGGCGGGGGCTACTATGGCTACACCTTC. Amino acid sequence: CAWSPRVGGGYYGYTF. Supplemented by reference TRBV30 and TRBJ1-2, the full variable domain reads SQTIHQWPATLVQPVGSPLSLECTVEGTSNPNLYWYRQAAGRGLQLLFYSVGIGQISSEVPQNLSASRPQDRQFILSSKKLLLSDSGFYLCAWSPRVGGGYYGYTFGSGTRLTVV.

The rearrangement joins TRBV5-1 to TRBJ2-4, with a possible D match to TRBD2 (5 bases). CDR1 SGHRS and CDR2 YFSETQ come from the germline V gene. CDR3 length: 14 amino acids. V was shortened by 2 bases and J by 8 bases, with 14 bases between the two germline ends. DNA for the CDR3: TGCGCCAGCAGCTTAGATACGGCCGGGGACATTCAGTACTTC. Residues: CASSLDTAGDIQYF.

This sequence joins TRBV18 and TRBJ2-5; the D is unclear. This CDR3 spans 15 amino acids. The V gene's germline CDR1 is KGHSH and CDR2 LQKENI. V lost 4 bases, J lost 2 bases, and 14 bases lay in between. Here the CDR3 reads CASSHIYAEQETQYF. CDR3 DNA sequence: TGTGCCAGCTCACACATATACGCCGAACAAGAGACCCAGTACTTC.

V is TRBV4-1 and J is TRBJ2-7, with 11 bases identical to TRBD1. The trim removed 3 bases at V and 5 bases at J, leaving 9 bases unmatched. Germline assignment: CDR1 MGHRA and CDR2 YSYEKL. The length of the CDR3 is 16 residues. CDR3 sequence: CASSQARDRGYDEQYF. CDR3 in DNA: TGCGCCAGCAGCCAGGCCCGGGACAGGGGGTACGACGAGCAGTACTTC.

The chain recombines TRBV28 with TRBJ2-3; D unresolved. CDR1 is MDHEN, CDR2 SYDVKM, per germline. Trimming took 4 bases from V and 4 from J, leaving 6 bases between them. The CDR3 covers 12 residues. DNA of the CDR3: TGTGCCAGCAGTTCCCTCGCAGATACGCAGTATTTT. This translates into CASSSLADTQYF.

The genes are TRBV9 and TRBJ2-1, with 9 bases that match TRBD2. V gave up 4 bases and J gave up 0 bases; unmatched junction bases: 5. The CDR3 covers 16 residues. The germline gives CDR1 SGDLS, CDR2 YYNGEE. CDR3 loop: CASSPLSGSSYNEQFF. CDR3 coding DNA: TGTGCCAGCAGCCCCCTTAGCGGGAGCTCCTACAATGAGCAGTTCTTC.

This chain links TRBV7-9 with TRBJ1-3; TRBD1 might be the D (5 bases). The V gene lost 5 bases and the J gene lost 0 bases, with 20 bases spanning the gap. CDR1 SEHNR and CDR2 FQNEAQ come from the germline V gene (reference sequence). This CDR3 has 18 amino acids. CDR3 region: CASSPPRWKGHSGNTIYF. The CDR3 DNA is TGTGCCAGCAGCCCCCCTCGCTGGAAGGGGCACTCTGGAAACACCATATATTTT.

The CDR3 protein is CASREKPLAEELYNEQFF. CDR3 coding DNA: TGTGCCAGCAGGGAAAAACCACTAGCGGAAGAACTCTACAATGAGCAGTTCTTC. The genes are TRBV6-1 and TRBJ2-1; 8 bases line up with TRBD2. Germline-derived CDR1 and CDR2 are MNHNS and SASEGT. The length of the CDR3 is 18 residues. V gave up 6 bases and J gave up 3 bases; unmatched junction bases: 16.

The DNA of the CDR3 is TGTGCCAGCAGCTTAGGCAGGAATAGCAATCAGCCCCAGCATTTT. Its translation: CASSLGRNSNQPQHF. The chain couples TRBV7-9 to TRBJ1-5; D call uncertain. This CDR3 spans 15 amino acids. CDR1 SEHNR and CDR2 FQNEAQ come from the germline V gene (reference sequence). The V gene lost 1 base and the J gene lost 0 bases, with 7 bases spanning the gap.

This chain uses TRBV15 with TRBJ1-1; D remains unclear. V shed 1 base and J shed 2 bases, with 5 bases lying between them. CDR1 and CDR2 (germline): LNHNV, YYDKDF (reference sequence). The CDR3 runs 13 residues. This CDR3 is CATSRGVNTEAFF. In DNA, the CDR3 is TGTGCCACCAGCAGAGGCGTTAACACTGAAGCTTTCTTT.

The chain is built from TRBV2 and TRBJ2-1; the D gene is possibly TRBD2 (5 bases). The V and J ends lost 1 base and 7 bases respectively, with 8 bases between them. CDR3 length equals 13 residues. Germline-derived CDR1 and CDR2 are SNHLY and FYNNEI. CDR3 nucleotide sequence: TGTGCCAGCAGTGAAGAAACGGGGAATGAGCAGTTCTTC. Encoded protein: CASSEETGNEQFF.

The chain couples TRBV11-2 to TRBJ1-2; possibly TRBD1 for D (6 bases). This CDR3 has 13 residues. Trimming cost V 3 bases and J 8 bases, with 13 bases left between them. Per the germline V gene, CDR1 is SGHAT and CDR2 is FQNNGV. The CDR3 protein is CASSFNPGEGYTF. The DNA of the CDR3 is TGTGCCAGCAGCTTTAATCCAGGGGAAGGCTACACCTTC.

The chain combines TRBV6-4 with TRBJ2-4, with 8 nucleotides matching TRBD2. Germline CDR1 is MRHNA and CDR2 is SNTAGT. CDR3 length: 14 residues. V gave up 4 bases and J gave up 8 bases; unmatched junction bases: 7. The CDR3 protein is CASSVNPGGDIQYF. For the CDR3, the DNA is TGTGCCAGCAGTGTAAACCCGGGGGGGGACATTCAGTACTTC.

The J gene is TRBJ2-3, the V gene TRBV18, with D maybe TRBD2 (6 bases). The V gene lost 6 bases and the J gene lost 0 bases, with 19 bases spanning the gap. Germline V gene data show CDR1 as KGHSH and CDR2 as LQKENI. The CDR3 is 17 residues long. The CDR3 protein is CASSHPGGVISTDTQYF. As DNA, the CDR3 is TGTGCCAGCTCCCACCCCGGCGGGGTGATCAGCACAGATACGCAGTATTTT.

The chain carries TRBV9 and TRBJ2-3; TRBD2 matches at 8 bases. After removal of 4 bases from V and 2 bases from J, the junction contained 6 bases not matched to a gene. Germline V gene data show CDR1 as SGDLS and CDR2 as YYNGEE. This CDR3 comprises 15 residues. Here the CDR3 reads CASSPGLVSTDTQYF. CDR3 in DNA: TGTGCCAGCAGCCCGGGACTAGTGTCCACAGATACGCAGTATTTT.

This clone occurred a few times. Here the CDR3 reads CASSEARSTRTYEQYF. CDR3 in DNA: TGTGCCAGCAGTGAAGCGCGGTCCACTCGTACCTACGAGCAGTACTTC. This sequence joins TRBV6-1 and TRBJ2-7; no definite D call. Germline CDR1 reads MNHNS; CDR2 reads SASEGT. Deletions cut 0 bases from V and 2 bases from J, with 14 bases between. The length of the CDR3 is 16 residues.

The chain uses TRBV12-5 and TRBJ2-7; D is possibly TRBD2 (6 bases). V lost 1 base and J 3 bases, leaving 10 bases between the germline ends. Germline V gene sequence: CDR1 LGHNT, CDR2 FRNRAP. The CDR3 extends over 14 amino acids. CDR3 loop: CASGLAIGGYEQYF. The CDR3 nucleotides read TGTGCTAGTGGTTTGGCGATCGGGGGCTACGAGCAGTACTTC.

The V call is TRBV3-1 (or the pseudogene TRBV3-2), the J call TRBJ1-6; possibly TRBD1 for D (6 bases). Trimming pared 6 bases from V and 5 bases from J, leaving 11 bases between. The V gene's germline CDR1 is LGHDT and CDR2 YNNKEL (reference sequence). The CDR3 contains 14 residues. The CDR3 DNA is TGTGCCAGCAGAGGACAGACAAATAATTCACCCCTCCACTTT. Amino acids: CASRGQTNNSPLHF.